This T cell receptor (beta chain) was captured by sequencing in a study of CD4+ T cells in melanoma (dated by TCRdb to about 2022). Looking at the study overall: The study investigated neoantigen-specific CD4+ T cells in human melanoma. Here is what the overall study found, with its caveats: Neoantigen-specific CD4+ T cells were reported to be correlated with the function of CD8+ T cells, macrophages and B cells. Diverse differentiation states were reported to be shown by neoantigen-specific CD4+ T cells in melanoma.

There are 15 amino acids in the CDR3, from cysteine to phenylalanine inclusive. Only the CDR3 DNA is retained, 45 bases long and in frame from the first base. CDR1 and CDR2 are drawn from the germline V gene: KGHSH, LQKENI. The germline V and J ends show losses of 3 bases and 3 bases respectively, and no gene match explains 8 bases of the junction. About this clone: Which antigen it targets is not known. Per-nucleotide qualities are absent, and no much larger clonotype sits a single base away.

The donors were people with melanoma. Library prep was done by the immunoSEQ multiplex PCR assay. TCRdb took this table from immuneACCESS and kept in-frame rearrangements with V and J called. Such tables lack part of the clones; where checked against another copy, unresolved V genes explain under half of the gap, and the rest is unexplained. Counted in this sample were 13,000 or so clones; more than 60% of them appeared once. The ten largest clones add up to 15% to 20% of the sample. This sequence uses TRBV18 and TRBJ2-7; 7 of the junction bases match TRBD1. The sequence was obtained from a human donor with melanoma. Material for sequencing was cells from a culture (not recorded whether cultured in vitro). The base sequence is TGTGCCAGCTCACCCCCCAGGGGGACCTTCTACGAGCAGTACTTC. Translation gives CASSPPRGTFYEQYF.